The present T cell receptor beta chain was sequenced within a study of cytomegalovirus exposure and HLA in healthy donors. Sequencing was performed with immunoSEQ multiplex PCR; in TCRdb, only in-frame clones are kept and a portion is missing. This table has 80,000 to 95,000 clones, approximately 94% appearing once. Germline CDR1 and CDR2: SGHTA and FQGTGA. The CDR3 contains 15 residues. Trimming cost V 2 bases and J 2 bases; bases outside gene matches: 1. This chain joins TRBV7-3 and TRBJ2-5, with 11 bases that match TRBD2. The sample comprised PBMCs. The clonotype comes from a woman aged 25-40 years in good health and CMV-seropositive. CDR3 in amino acids: CASSLGTSGQETQYF. The CDR3 DNA sequence: TGTGCCAGCAGCTTAGGGACTAGCGGTCAAGAGACCCAGTACTTC.